This T cell receptor (beta chain) was observed in a study of OX40 agonist ivuxolimab in advanced cancers. From germline, CDR1 is PRHDT and CDR2 FYEKMQ (reference sequence). This CDR3 spans 12 amino acids. V lost 1 base, J lost 5 bases, and 6 bases lay in between. Method: immunoSEQ multiplex PCR; TCRdb's copy keeps in-frame clones and lacks some. The sample lists roughly 19,000 clones; approximately 82% were seen once. Of note for this clone: Its antigen is still unknown.

Study results and caveats: Dose levels from 0.1 to 3.0 mg/kg saw CD4+ and CD8+ blood T cells expand clonally by week 6.

This TCR derives from an adult with an advanced solid tumor such as melanoma, head and neck, liver or kidney cancer. The material was CD4+ or CD8+ T cells sorted from blood, obtained in a trial of the OX40 agonist ivuxolimab. J is TRBJ2-7 and V is TRBV13, with D hard to call. CDR3 in DNA: TGTGCCAGCAGCTTAGATACCCACGAGCAGTACTTC. Amino acids: CASSLDTHEQYF.